Listed here are 32 T cell receptor beta chains from one sample, sequenced in a study of T cells in Graves' hyperthyroidism and ophthalmopathy. TCR beta CDR3 regions were amplified from RNA. The TCR CDR3 was amplified in a first-round RT-PCR using the HTBI primer set. TCRdb reanalysed the multiplex PCR reads using MiXCR and keeps one entry per CDR3 protein. The sample contains about 360,000 distinct CDR3 sequences, about 13% of which appear only once. The sample was blood. The receptors come from a young woman with Graves' hyperthyroidism.

There are many counts of this clonotype. This chain joins TRBV4-3 and TRBJ2-5, with D unresolved. Germline loops: CDR1 LGHNA, CDR2 YSLEER. The CDR3 totals 16 residues. V lost 0 bases and J lost 5, with 16 bases in between. For the CDR3, the DNA is TGCGCCAGCAGCCAAGATGGCTCGGGCCTCGGGGAGACCCAGTACTTC. This codes for CASSQDGSGLGETQYF.

The chain links TRBV29-1 to TRBJ1-2; no firm D call. Trimming removed 1 base at V and 4 bases at J, with 16 bases between. In germline, CDR1 is SQVTM, CDR2 ANQGSEA. The CDR3 sequence is 15 residues long. CDR3 amino acids: CSVEGGDWAIYGYTF. In DNA, the CDR3 is TGCAGCGTTGAAGGGGGAGATTGGGCAATCTATGGCTACACCTTC. Full variable domain (missing parts from reference TRBV29-1 and TRBJ1-2): SAVISQKPSRDICQRGTSLTIQCQVDSQVTMMFWYRQQPGQSLTLIATANQGSEATYESGFVIDKFPISRPNLTFSTLTVSNMSPEDSSIYLCSVEGGDWAIYGYTFGSGTRLTVV.

In its sample, this clonotype was seen many times. The chain has TRBV2 and TRBJ1-1; D gene ambiguous. V was shortened by 2 bases and J by 2 bases, with 9 bases between the two germline ends. The V gene's germline CDR1 is SNHLY and CDR2 FYNNEI. The CDR3 is 14 amino acids. Here the CDR3 reads CASSELGSNTEAFF. DNA for the CDR3: TGTGCCAGCAGTGAACTAGGCAGTAACACTGAAGCTTTCTTT.

About this clonotype itself: The junction departs from the called germline gene at one end, perhaps through a read error. The chain combines TRBV6-1 with TRBJ1-5; tentatively, D is TRBD1 (5 bases). The CDR3 is 12 amino acids. Germline V gene lookup returns CDR1 MNHNS and CDR2 SASEGT. The CDR3 protein is CTSTGGNQPQHF. The CDR3 bases are TGTACCAGCACCGGGGGAAATCAGCCCCAGCATTTT.

The chain has TRBV19 and TRBJ2-2, with 13 bases fitting TRBD2. CDR3 length: 16 residues. V lost 5 bases to trimming and J lost 0 bases; unmatched junction nucleotides: 0. Looked up from germline, CDR1 is LNHDA and CDR2 is SQIVND (reference sequence). In nucleotides, the CDR3 is TGTGCCAGTAGTGGACTAGCGGGAGCGAACACCGGGGAGCTGTTTTTT. Protein: CASSGLAGANTGELFF.

This clonotype was counted ten times or more. The rearrangement links TRBV6-1 to TRBJ2-7; 8 bases agree with TRBD2. V gave up 6 bases and J gave up 2 bases; unmatched junction bases: 9. Germline-derived CDR1 and CDR2 are MNHNS and SASEGT. CDR3 length equals 15 residues. The CDR3 here is CASSPTGGAPYEQYF. The CDR3 DNA is TGTGCCAGCAGCCCTACGGGAGGGGCGCCCTACGAGCAGTACTTC.

A note on this clonotype: Since a much larger clone is just one base distant, this may be a read error. The chain is built from TRBV20-1 and TRBJ2-4; D uncertain. Germline V lookup: CDR1 DFQATT, CDR2 SNEGSKA (reference sequence). There are 10 residues in the CDR3. CDR3 DNA: TGCGGTGCTAGCAAAAACATTCAGTACTTC. Translation: CGASKNIQYF.

In this sample, this clonotype turned up many times. The rearrangement uses TRBV10-3 and TRBJ1-1, with D uncertain. Deletions cut 3 bases from V and 1 base from J, with 9 bases between. Germline loops: CDR1 ENHRY, CDR2 SYGVKD. The CDR3 spans 14 residues. The CDR3: CAISEEEGNTEAFF. In DNA form, the CDR3 reads TGTGCCATCAGTGAAGAGGAGGGGAACACTGAAGCTTTCTTT.

About this clonotype: A read error may account for a junction end that differs from germline. The chain uses TRBV28 and TRBJ2-7; 10 nucleotides match TRBD1. CDR3 length: 14 amino acids. Germline CDR1 is MDHEN and CDR2 is SYDVKM. CDR3 bases: TGTGCCAGCAGTTCGGGACAGGGGCCCTACGAGCAGCACTTC. This encodes CASSSGQGPYEQHF.

The sample holds many counts of this clonotype. The rearrangement uses TRBV20-1 and TRBJ2-1; 12 bases align to TRBD2. CDR3 length: 14 residues. From germline, CDR1 is DFQATT and CDR2 SNEGSKA (reference sequence). J gave up 10 bases and V 3 bases, and 7 bases lay outside the gene matches. CDR3 region: CSASRTTSGSEQFF. CDR3 DNA sequence: TGCAGTGCTAGCCGTACGACTAGCGGGAGCGAGCAGTTCTTC.

This clonotype was counted ten times or more. The DNA of the CDR3 is TGCGCCAGCAGCTTGGCGGGACACCATGAAGCTTTCTTT. It is translated as CASSLAGHHEAFF. This chain joins TRBV5-1 and TRBJ1-1, with D possibly TRBD1 on 6 matching bases. The CDR3 runs to 13 residues. The V gene lost 0 bases and the J gene lost 7 bases, with 10 bases spanning the gap. The germline gives CDR1 SGHRS, CDR2 YFSETQ.

This clonotype was seen at least ten times. The rearrangement links TRBV9 to TRBJ2-1, with 7 positions matching TRBD2. Germline V gives CDR1 SGDLS, CDR2 YYNGEE. CDR3 length: 15 amino acids. J lost 9 bases, V lost 4 bases, and 13 bases had no gene match. The CDR3 nucleotides are TGTGCCAGCAGCCTCCCTAGCGGACGACCTTCTGAGCAGTTCTTC. Translation: CASSLPSGRPSEQFF.

This clonotype was seen many times. The rearrangement joins TRBV20-1 to TRBJ2-7, with TRBD2 identical over 13 bases. There are 15 residues in the CDR3. Losses at the gene ends were 5 bases for V and 2 bases for J; bases not matched to a gene: 6. From germline, CDR1 is DFQATT and CDR2 SNEGSKA (reference sequence). The CDR3 reads CSAGGGTSGAYEQYF. As DNA, the CDR3 is TGCAGTGCTGGGGGTGGGACTAGCGGGGCCTACGAGCAGTACTTC.

This clonotype has only a few counts. The chain employs TRBV2 and TRBJ2-7; D remains ambiguous. The CDR3 sequence is 12 residues long. Per the germline V gene, CDR1 is SNHLY and CDR2 is FYNNEI. V was pared by 3 bases and J by 6 bases, with 9 bases between. CDR3 in DNA: TGTGCCAGCAGTGATGAAGGGCCCGAGCAGTACTTC. Its translation is CASSDEGPEQYF. Drawing the rest from reference TRBV2 and TRBJ2-7, the complete variable domain is EPEVTQTPSHQVTQMGQEVILRCVPISNHLYFYWYRQILGQKVEFLVSFYNNEISEKSEIFDDQFSVERPDGSNFTLKIRSTKLEDSAMYFCASSDEGPEQYFGPGTRLTVT.

This clonotype was observed a handful of times. This CDR3 is CSARSGQARQPQHF. As DNA, the CDR3 is TGCAGTGCTAGATCTGGACAGGCGAGGCAGCCCCAGCATTTT. The chain links TRBV20-1 to TRBJ1-5, with 7 positions matching TRBD1. Trimming at V came to 2 bases and at J to 7 bases, leaving 8 bases not matched to a gene. The CDR3 totals 14 residues. Germline V CDR1 and CDR2: DFQATT, SNEGSKA (reference sequence).

This clonotype was picked up many times. This chain connects TRBV28 to TRBJ2-3, with D unresolved. Deletions cut 2 bases from V and 2 bases from J, with 5 bases between. The CDR3 contains 13 residues. From germline, CDR1 is MDHEN and CDR2 SYDVKM. The CDR3 is CASSLQNTDTQYF. The CDR3 DNA follows: TGTGCCAGCAGTTTACAGAACACAGATACGCAGTATTTT.

There are a few counts of this clonotype. The chain combines TRBV12-3 or TRBV12-4 with TRBJ2-7, with TRBD1 as a possible D gene (6 bases). CDR3 length equals 16 residues. Trimming took 6 bases from V and 5 from J, leaving 23 bases between them. This CDR3 reads CASSPGTRTWGHEQYF. The CDR3 DNA sequence: TGTGCCAGCAGCCCCGGGACAAGGACCTGGGGACACGAGCAGTACTTC.

Concerning this clonotype itself: The CDR3 does not close with the conserved phenylalanine or tryptophan, likely indicating a read error. The chain uses TRBV6-1 and TRBJ1-6, with D unresolved. Germline V gene lookup returns CDR1 MNHNS and CDR2 SASEGT. The CDR3 contains 15 residues. V was clipped by 7 bases and J by 0 bases, with 10 bases between them. This CDR3 is CASKAWSSYNSPLHL. The CDR3 region has the DNA TGTGCCAGCAAGGCCTGGAGCTCCTATAATTCACCCCTCCACCTT.

In its sample, this clonotype was seen many times. J is TRBJ1-1 and V is TRBV12-3 or TRBV12-4, with 8 bases identical to TRBD1. V dropped 7 bases and J dropped 10; count of bases not matched to a gene: 11. The CDR3 loop spans 13 amino acids. Written as DNA, the CDR3 is TGTGCCAGCATCCTTGACAGGGGCTCCGGAGCTTTCTTT. Translating it yields CASILDRGSGAFF.

The gene calls are TRBV30 and TRBJ2-7; D might be TRBD2 (6 bases). The V gene's germline CDR1 is GTSNPN and CDR2 SVGIG (reference sequence). Trimming took 4 bases from V and 1 from J, leaving 8 bases between them. There are 12 residues in the CDR3. CDR3 DNA: TGTGCCTGGAACGGGGGTTCCTACGAGCAGTACTTC. Its protein product is CAWNGGSYEQYF.

In its sample, this clonotype was seen many times. The chain couples TRBV28 to TRBJ1-5; D possibly corresponds to TRBD1 (5 bases). The CDR3 loop spans 16 amino acids. Germline V gene data show CDR1 as MDHEN and CDR2 as SYDVKM. V gave up 2 bases and J gave up 0 bases, with 11 bases separating them. The CDR3 loop reads CASSLNPTASNQPQHF. The DNA of the CDR3 is TGTGCCAGCAGTTTAAACCCGACAGCTAGCAATCAGCCCCAGCATTTT.

This clonotype was recorded a few times. The V and J genes are TRBV4-3 and TRBJ2-7, with no clear D. Per the germline V gene, CDR1 is LGHNA and CDR2 is YSLEER. This CDR3 spans 14 amino acids. V lost 0 bases and J 1 base, leaving 7 bases between the germline ends. The CDR3 sequence: CASSQDQGSYEQYF. The CDR3 nucleotides are TGCGCCAGCAGCCAAGATCAAGGTTCCTACGAGCAGTACTTC.

In regard to this clonotype: A much more abundant neighbour one base away suggests this may be a read error. The chain links TRBV2 to TRBJ1-2; tentatively, D is TRBD1 (5 bases). Germline lookup yields CDR1 SNHLY and CDR2 FYNNEI. The length of the CDR3 is 14 residues. Trimming shortened V by 4 bases and J by 8 bases, and 17 bases separated the two germline ends. CDR3 nucleotide sequence: TGTGCCAGCAGTGGAGGCATAAGGGGCGGAGGCTACACCTTC. The encoded protein is CASSGGIRGGGYTF.

This clonotype showed up just a few times. The J gene is TRBJ2-7, the V gene TRBV6-1, with TRBD1 matching over 9 bases. The CDR3 extends over 16 amino acids. V trimming: 5 bases; J trimming: 5 bases; junction bases outside the gene matches: 13. Germline CDR1 MNHNS, CDR2 SASEGT. The CDR3 reads CASSTLEGTGSDEQYF. Here the CDR3 DNA reads TGTGCCAGCAGTACCCTCGAAGGGACAGGGTCCGACGAGCAGTACTTC.

The chain links TRBV7-9 to TRBJ2-7; possible D gene TRBD2, 6 bases. The CDR3 length is 14 residues. Germline-derived CDR1 and CDR2 are SEHNR and FQNEAQ (reference sequence). The V end was cut by 5 bases, the J end by 6 bases, with 17 bases between. CDR3 region: CASSGESSGGEQYF. CDR3 DNA sequence: TGTGCCAGCAGCGGAGAGAGTAGCGGAGGCGAGCAGTACTTC.

This clonotype has a count of ten or more. The chain is built from TRBV6-1 and TRBJ1-2; D may be TRBD1 (5 bases). Trimming stripped 6 bases from V and 7 bases from J, with 15 bases between. The CDR3 is 13 residues long. Looked up from germline, CDR1 is MNHNS and CDR2 is SASEGT. In DNA form, the CDR3 reads TGTGCCAGCAGCAGGGAGGTAGGAGCTGGCTACACCTTC. Its translation: CASSREVGAGYTF.

This clonotype was observed a few times. The rearrangement links TRBV3-1 to TRBJ2-2; 7 bases agree with TRBD1. Unmatched junction bases numbered 5, after V lost 6 bases and J lost 4 bases. The germline CDR1 and CDR2 sequences are LGHDT and YNNKEL (reference sequence). The CDR3 contains 14 residues. The CDR3 nucleotides read TGTGCCAGCAGGACAGGGCGAACCACCGGGGAGCTGTTTTTT. Translating gives CASRTGRTTGELFF.

This clonotype was observed many times. The V gene is TRBV18, the J gene TRBJ1-1; D is perhaps TRBD1 (5 bases). This CDR3 has 17 residues. In germline, CDR1 is KGHSH, CDR2 LQKENI. Trimming took off 3 bases at V and 0 bases at J, with 17 bases between the two ends. The CDR3 DNA is TGTGCCAGCTCACCCTTTCAGTCGGGGGAAATGAACACTGAAGCTTTCTTT. It is translated as CASSPFQSGEMNTEAFF.

This clonotype was seen repeatedly, ten times or more. V is TRBV5-5 and J is TRBJ1-2; no reliable D call. Trimming stripped 1 base from V and 2 bases from J, with 12 bases between. Looked up from germline, CDR1 is SGHKS and CDR2 is YYEKEE (reference sequence). The CDR3 has 15 residues. Here the CDR3 reads CASSLRHGGNYGYTF. In nucleotides, the CDR3 is TGTGCCAGCAGCTTGAGGCACGGAGGAAACTATGGCTACACCTTC.

This clonotype occurred many times. The chain recombines TRBV12-3 or TRBV12-4 with TRBJ2-5, with unresolved D. The CDR3 sequence is 14 residues long. V was cut by 6 bases and J by 1 base, with 12 bases left in between. CDR3 in amino acids: CASSWAAAQETQYF. CDR3 sequence (DNA): TGTGCCAGCAGCTGGGCAGCCGCCCAAGAGACCCAGTACTTC.

There are many counts of this clonotype. The CDR3 DNA reads as TGTGCCAGCTCACCTCTTCCGGCAGGGAAAGCGGATCAGCCCCAGCATTTT. It translates to CASSPLPAGKADQPQHF. The chain combines TRBV18 with TRBJ1-5, with D possibly TRBD1 on 5 matching bases. Trimming cost V 3 bases and J 5 bases, with 20 bases left between them. CDR3 length: 17 amino acids. Germline V gene lookup returns CDR1 KGHSH and CDR2 LQKENI.

The sample holds many counts of this clonotype. The chain employs TRBV24-1 and TRBJ2-1, with 14 bases lining up with TRBD2. V lost 5 bases to trimming and J lost 10 bases; unmatched junction nucleotides: 6. Germline V gene sequence: CDR1 KGHDR, CDR2 SFDVKD. The CDR3 is made up of 15 amino acids. The chain's CDR3 is CATSARLAGGREQFF. DNA for the CDR3: TGTGCCACCAGTGCCAGACTAGCGGGAGGGCGAGAGCAGTTCTTC.